The 11 T cell receptor beta chains given below trace back to one sample, sequenced in a study of control samples from healthy donors and cancer patients. The repertoire was sequenced with immunoSEQ multiplex PCR; TCRdb's copy has only in-frame clones and lacks some. The sample shows 160,000 or so clones, roughly 94% of them seen only once. Sequences were obtained from PBMCs. The receptor source for this set is a man in his fifties or sixties with colorectal cancer.

The V gene is TRBV6-5, the J gene TRBJ1-1, with D uncertain. The V gene's germline CDR1 is MNHEY and CDR2 SVGAGI. The V gene lost 6 bases and the J gene lost 2 bases, with 10 bases spanning the gap. CDR3 size: 13 residues. The CDR3 sequence is CASRTGLNTEAFF. For the CDR3, the DNA is TGTGCCAGCAGAACCGGGCTTAACACTGAAGCTTTCTTT.

The gene calls are TRBV21-1 and TRBJ2-1; TRBD2 is taken as the D call from the table, unchecked against the DNA. TRBV21-1 is designated a pseudogene. This CDR3 has 17 amino acids. The chain's CDR3 is CARPSGLAGGPYNEQFF. CDR3 DNA: TGTGCCAGACCCTCGGGACTAGCGGGGGGGCCTTACAATGAGCAGTTCTTC.

The chain carries TRBV4-3 and TRBJ1-2; no clear D gene. V shed 0 bases and J shed 2 bases, with 7 bases lying between them. The germline CDR1 and CDR2 sequences are LGHNA and YSLEER. The CDR3 has 14 residues. The CDR3 protein is CASSQETGNYGYTF. CDR3 in DNA: TGCGCCAGCAGCCAAGAAACCGGGAACTATGGCTACACCTTC.

The chain employs TRBV29-1 and TRBJ2-3; 7 nucleotides line up with TRBD2. Germline lookup yields CDR1 SQVTM and CDR2 ANQGSEA. The CDR3 is 12 amino acids. After removal of 4 bases from V and 8 bases from J, the junction contained 6 bases not matched to a gene. In nucleotides, the CDR3 is TGCAGCGTTGCGGCTAGCGGAGGTACGCAGTATTTT. Amino acid sequence: CSVAASGGTQYF.

This chain connects TRBV19 to TRBJ2-2; no definite D call. Germline V lookup: CDR1 LNHDA, CDR2 SQIVND (reference sequence). V was trimmed by 3 bases and J by 2 bases, leaving 7 bases between them. This CDR3 is 14 amino acids long. The CDR3 region is CASSITGNTGELFF. CDR3 in DNA: TGTGCCAGTAGTATCACCGGAAACACCGGGGAGCTGTTTTTT.

The chain employs TRBV30 and TRBJ1-1; D is perhaps TRBD1 (5 bases). The germline V gene encodes CDR1 GTSNPN and CDR2 SVGIG (reference sequence). The CDR3 loop spans 13 amino acids. V shed 4 bases and J shed 0 bases, with 9 bases lying between them. CDR3 protein: CAWTQDMNTEAFF. The DNA for the CDR3 is TGTGCCTGGACACAGGATATGAACACTGAAGCTTTCTTT. The whole variable domain, filled in from reference TRBV30 and TRBJ1-1, reads SQTIHQWPATLVQPVGSPLSLECTVEGTSNPNLYWYRQAAGRGLQLLFYSVGIGQISSEVPQNLSASRPQDRQFILSSKKLLLSDSGFYLCAWTQDMNTEAFFGQGTRLTVV.

The chain uses TRBV25-1 and TRBJ1-2; the match to TRBD1 covers 7 bases. Per germline, CDR1 MGHDK and CDR2 SYGVNS. Losses at the gene ends were 1 base for V and 0 bases for J; bases not matched to a gene: 8. CDR3 size: 17 residues. Here the CDR3 reads CASSELGDRSSNYGYTF. In DNA form, the CDR3 reads TGTGCCAGCAGTGAATTGGGGGACAGATCTTCTAACTATGGCTACACCTTC.

This chain connects TRBV18 to TRBJ1-1; 8 bases are a match to TRBD1. Per the germline V gene, CDR1 is KGHSH and CDR2 is LQKENI. Unmatched junction bases numbered 1, after V lost 3 bases and J lost 7 bases. The CDR3 extends over 12 amino acids. CDR3 in DNA: TGTGCCAGCTCACCGGACAGGGATGAAGCTTTCTTT. Protein sequence: CASSPDRDEAFF.

About this clone: This same CDR3 is encoded by further DNA sequences in the sample. The chain employs TRBV4-1 and TRBJ1-5; 9 positions agree with TRBD1. The CDR3 loop spans 14 amino acids. CDR1 and CDR2 from the germline V gene are MGHRA and YSYEKL. V trimming: 0 bases; J trimming: 7 bases; junction bases outside the gene matches: 1. In DNA, the CDR3 is TGCGCCAGCAGCCAAGAGGACAGGGGACAGCCCCAGCATTTT. Its protein is CASSQEDRGQPQHF.

The gene calls are TRBV19 and TRBJ2-7, with TRBD1 as a possible D gene (6 bases). This CDR3 has 14 residues. V lost 5 bases and J lost 0, with 11 bases in between. Germline V CDR1 and CDR2: LNHDA, SQIVND (reference sequence). CDR3 in DNA: TGTGCCAGTAGTCACGGCAGGGGCTCCTACGAGCAGTACTTC. Translated, it gives CASSHGRGSYEQYF.

The rearrangement uses TRBV19 and TRBJ2-5; D gene unclear. Trimming removed 6 bases from V and 5 bases from J, with 19 bases in between. Germline assignment: CDR1 LNHDA and CDR2 SQIVND (reference sequence). This CDR3 is built from 15 residues. The CDR3 DNA is TGTGCCAGTAGCCCCATCGGAGTTCCGGTGGAGACCCAGTACTTC. It yields the protein CASSPIGVPVETQYF.